This TCR beta chain stems from a study of blood T cell repertoires in COVID-19. On the study more broadly: Donors in the United States, Italy and Spain gave samples during acute or convalescent COVID-19.

The CDR3 sequence is 15 residues long. From germline, CDR1 is MGHDK and CDR2 SYGVNS. Trimming cost V 2 bases and J 5 bases; bases outside gene matches: 8. Produced via immunoSEQ multiplex PCR; TCRdb's table is partial and in-frame only. The sample holds 200,000 to 300,000 clones, approximately 88% seen once. This clonotype was obtained from a woman aged 25 to 45 with acute or convalescent COVID-19. The specimen sequenced was peripheral blood. This chain connects TRBV25-1 to TRBJ2-7; 8 bases fit TRBD1. The CDR3 bases are TGTGCCAGCAGTGAAGCCGGACAGGGTCAGCACGAGCAGTACTTC. Translated: CASSEAGQGQHEQYF.